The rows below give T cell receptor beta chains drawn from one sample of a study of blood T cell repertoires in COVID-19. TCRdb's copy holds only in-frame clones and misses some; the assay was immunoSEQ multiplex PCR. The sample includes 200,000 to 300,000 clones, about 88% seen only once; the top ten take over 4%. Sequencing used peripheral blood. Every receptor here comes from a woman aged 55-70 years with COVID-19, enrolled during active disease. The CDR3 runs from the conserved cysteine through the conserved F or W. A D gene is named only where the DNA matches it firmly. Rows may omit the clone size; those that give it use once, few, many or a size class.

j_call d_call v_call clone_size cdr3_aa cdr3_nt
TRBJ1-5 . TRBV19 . CASQDKRNQPQHF TGTGCCAGTCAGGACAAACGCAATCAGCCCCAGCATTTT
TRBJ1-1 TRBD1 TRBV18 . CASSPPGQGHRNTEAFF TGTGCCAGCTCACCACCAGGACAGGGTCATCGAAACACTGAAGCTTTCTTT
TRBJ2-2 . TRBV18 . CASSPPRGSGGTGELFF TGTGCCAGCTCACCACCCCGTGGTAGCGGCGGGACCGGGGAGCTGTTTTTT
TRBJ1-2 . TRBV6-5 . CASSYSEDWSYGYTF TGTGCCAGCAGTTACTCCGAAGACTGGAGCTATGGCTACACCTTC
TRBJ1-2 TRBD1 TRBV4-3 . CASSQDGQGAYGYTF TGCGCCAGCAGCCAAGACGGGCAGGGGGCATATGGCTACACCTTC
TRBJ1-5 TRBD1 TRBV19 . CASRDRADQPQHF TGTGCCAGTAGGGACAGGGCAGATCAGCCCCAGCATTTT
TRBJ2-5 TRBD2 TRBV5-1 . CASSLGLAGGPRQETQYF TGCGCCAGCAGCTTGGGTCTAGCGGGAGGGCCCAGGCAAGAGACCCAGTACTTC
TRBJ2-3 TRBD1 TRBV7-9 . CASSLRDRITDTQYF TGTGCCAGCAGCTTAAGGGACAGAATCACAGATACGCAGTATTTT
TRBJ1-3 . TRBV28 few CASSLGDISGNTIYF TGTGCCAGCAGTTTAGGGGACATCTCTGGAAACACCATATATTTT
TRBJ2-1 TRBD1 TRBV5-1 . CASSPSGQALREQFF TGCGCCAGCAGCCCAAGCGGACAGGCCCTACGGGAGCAGTTCTTC
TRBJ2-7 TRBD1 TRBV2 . CASNGRGLSYEQYF TGTGCCAGCAATGGCAGGGGGCTTTCCTACGAGCAGTACTTC
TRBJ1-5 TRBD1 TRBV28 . CASSLSGRGPTQPQHF TGTGCCAGCAGTTTATCAGGCAGGGGGCCCACTCAGCCCCAGCATTTT
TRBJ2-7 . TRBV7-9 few CASSMDSALSYEQYF TGTGCCAGCAGCATGGACAGCGCCCTTTCCTACGAGCAGTACTTC
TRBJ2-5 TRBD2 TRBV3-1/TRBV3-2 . CASSQVVAGGGETQYF TGTGCCAGCAGCCAAGTGGTAGCGGGAGGTGGAGAGACCCAGTACTTC
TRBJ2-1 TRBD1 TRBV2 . CASILGQGYNEQFF TGTGCCAGCATACTGGGACAGGGATACAATGAGCAGTTCTTC
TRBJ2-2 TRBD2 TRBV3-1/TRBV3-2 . CASSQGVAGGHTGELFF TGTGCCAGCAGCCAGGGAGTAGCGGGAGGTCACACCGGGGAGCTGTTTTTT
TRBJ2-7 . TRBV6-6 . CASRGASRYEQYF TGTGCCAGCAGAGGGGCATCGCGCTACGAGCAGTACTTC